The clone carrying this TCR beta chain was picked up one time. Germline V lookup: CDR1 SQVTM, CDR2 ANQGSEA. V was clipped by 4 bases and J by 4 bases, with 25 bases between them. This CDR3 comprises 17 residues. Profiled with immunoSEQ multiplex PCR; TCRdb holds only in-frame clones, not every one. The data hold about 38,000 clones, with approximately 74% observed a single time. The source of the sample is a study of blood T cell repertoires in COVID-19. Material for sequencing was peripheral blood. The source is a man aged 65 to 79 with COVID-19, enrolled during active disease. The rearrangement links TRBV29-1 to TRBJ2-5, with a weak D call TRBD2 (7 bases). CDR3 sequence (DNA): TGCAGCGTTGGGGGATATACCCAGACAGGCGGGGGAGAGACCCAGTACTTC. Its translation: CSVGGYTQTGGGETQYF. The full variable domain, its missing parts supplied by reference TRBV29-1 and TRBJ2-5, is SAVISQKPSRDICQRGTSLTIQCQVDSQVTMMFWYRQQPGQSLTLIATANQGSEATYESGFVIDKFPISRPNLTFSTLTVSNMSPEDSSIYLCSVGGYTQTGGGETQYFGPGTRLLVL.